The 20 T cell receptor beta chains reported below all come from one sample, sequenced in a study of cytomegalovirus exposure and HLA in healthy donors. Primers: 60 Vbeta forward and 13 Jbeta reverse. The assay was immunoSEQ multiplex PCR, and TCRdb's table has in-frame clones only and misses some. Among fewer than 200,000 clones listed, approximately 77% were seen once. Source material: PBMCs. These receptors were taken from a male donor in good health and CMV-seronegative.

This clone was seen a single time. The J gene is TRBJ1-3, the V gene TRBV15; D remains unclear. Germline V CDR1 and CDR2: LNHNV, YYDKDF (reference sequence). The CDR3 is 14 amino acids. The V end was cut by 3 bases, the J end by 4 bases, with 10 bases between. The chain's CDR3 is CATSSRSAGNTIYF. The CDR3 DNA follows: TGTGCCACCAGCAGTAGAAGCGCCGGAAACACCATATATTTT.

V and J are TRBV5-1 and TRBJ2-5, with TRBD2 as a possible D gene (6 bases). Near its end, the DNA agrees better with TRBJ2-7, so the J call may be wrong. CDR1 and CDR2 (germline): SGHRS, YFSETQ. The CDR3 has 13 amino acids. The CDR3 here is CASSRGLSYEQYF. Written as DNA, the CDR3 is TGCGCCAGCAGTAGGGGACTTTCCTACGAGCAGTACTTC.

The CDR3 sequence is CASSLGVSGRSYNEQFF. The CDR3 nucleotides read TGTGCCAGCAGCTTGGGGGTAAGCGGGAGGTCCTACAATGAGCAGTTCTTC. The V call is TRBV5-6, the J call TRBJ2-1; 9 bases agree with TRBD2. With 0 bases clipped from V and 1 base from J, the junction kept 5 bases outside the gene matches. Germline assignment: CDR1 SGHDT and CDR2 YYEEEE. CDR3 size: 17 residues.

V and J are TRBV2 and TRBJ2-7; the D is unclear. Looked up from germline, CDR1 is SNHLY and CDR2 is FYNNEI. The V end was cut by 6 bases, the J end by 2 bases, with 14 bases between. This CDR3 contains 14 residues. The CDR3 is CASSDPGSPYEQYF. For the CDR3, the DNA is TGTGCCAGCAGCGACCCCGGGTCCCCCTACGAGCAGTACTTC.

The rearrangement uses TRBV29-1 and TRBJ2-5, with D perhaps matching TRBD2 (7 bases). This CDR3 contains 13 residues. Trimming removed 7 bases at V and 5 bases at J, with 17 bases between. Germline V gene data show CDR1 as SQVTM and CDR2 as ANQGSEA. This CDR3 is CSAGRGLEETQYF. The CDR3 bases are TGCAGCGCTGGGAGGGGGTTGGAGGAGACCCAGTACTTC.

V usage is TRBV6-4 and J usage is TRBJ1-5; no reliable D call. Between the trimmed V and J ends, which lost 7 bases and 4 bases, there was a span of 14 bases. The CDR3 consists of 14 residues. CDR1 MRHNA and CDR2 SNTAGT come from the germline V gene. The CDR3 loop is CASIAGRSNQPQHF. The DNA for the CDR3 is TGTGCCAGCATCGCAGGCCGTTCTAATCAGCCCCAGCATTTT.

The chain uses TRBV7-8 and TRBJ2-3, with TRBD1 identical over 7 bases. The CDR3 is 15 amino acids. Germline CDR1 SGHVS, CDR2 FQNEAQ. The junction had 6 bases not matched to a gene; V was cut back by 2 bases and J by 4 bases. CDR3 residues: CASSLSGQGADTQYF. In nucleotides, the CDR3 is TGTGCCAGCAGCTTATCCGGGCAGGGGGCAGATACGCAGTATTTT.

CDR3 in amino acids: CASSPPLRFAKNIQYF. Here the CDR3 DNA reads TGTGCCAGCAGCCCCCCCCTCCGGTTTGCCAAAAACATTCAGTACTTC. The V and J genes are TRBV7-9 and TRBJ2-4; D not certain. Germline CDR1 reads SEHNR; CDR2 reads FQNEAQ (reference sequence). The V gene lost 5 bases and the J gene lost 1 base, with 15 bases spanning the gap. This CDR3 region has 16 residues.

The chain joins TRBV6-5 to TRBJ2-1; 9 bases agree with TRBD1. Germline-derived CDR1 and CDR2 are MNHEY and SVGAGI. The CDR3 runs 16 residues. The V gene end was trimmed by 0 bases and the J gene end by 6 bases; junction bases not matched to a gene: 6. The CDR3 here is CASSYSSGTGSNEQFF. CDR3 DNA: TGTGCCAGCAGTTACTCATCCGGGACAGGGAGCAATGAGCAGTTCTTC.

The chain uses TRBV28 and TRBJ2-5; 11 bases map to TRBD1. Germline CDR1 MDHEN, CDR2 SYDVKM. V dropped 5 bases and J dropped 4; count of bases not matched to a gene: 9. CDR3 length: 16 residues. CDR3 DNA sequence: TGTGCCAGCAGTCTGAGGACAGGGGGCCTCCGAGAGACCCAGTACTTC. The encoded protein is CASSLRTGGLRETQYF.

The V gene is TRBV15, the J gene TRBJ2-3; 8 bases fit TRBD1. The ends lost 3 bases at V and 1 base at J; junction bases unmatched: 6. Germline assignment: CDR1 LNHNV and CDR2 YYDKDF (reference sequence). This CDR3 is 16 amino acids long. The DNA of the CDR3 is TGTGCCACCAGCAGGCAGGGGGCGAAGGGCACAGATACGCAGTATTTT. Its protein product is CATSRQGAKGTDTQYF.

CDR3 loop: CATSTGREADTQYF. For the CDR3, the DNA is TGTGCCACCTCGACAGGGAGAGAGGCAGATACGCAGTATTTT. The chain has TRBV19 and TRBJ2-3, with 7 bases that match TRBD1. The CDR3 consists of 14 residues. Germline loops: CDR1 LNHDA, CDR2 SQIVND (reference sequence). The V gene end was trimmed by 10 bases and the J gene end by 4 bases; junction bases not matched to a gene: 11.

This chain uses TRBV6-4 with TRBJ2-3; 11 bases are shared with TRBD2. Germline values: CDR1 MRHNA, CDR2 SNTAGT. Trimming took 0 bases from V and 3 from J; bases not matched to a gene: 2. CDR3 length: 16 residues. The CDR3 reads CASSDSVAGGTDTQYF. The CDR3 DNA reads as TGTGCCAGCAGTGACTCGGTAGCGGGGGGGACAGATACGCAGTATTTT.

V is TRBV18 and J is TRBJ2-3, with 7 bases that match TRBD1. CDR3 length: 17 amino acids. After removal of 3 bases from V and 4 bases from J, the junction contained 13 bases not matched to a gene. Germline values: CDR1 KGHSH, CDR2 LQKENI. Here the CDR3 reads CASSPLRQGLTSDTQYF. CDR3 DNA sequence: TGTGCCAGCTCACCTCTTCGACAGGGTTTAACCTCAGATACGCAGTATTTT. Complete variable domain (other parts from reference TRBV18 and TRBJ2-3): NAGVMQNPRHLVRRRGQEARLRCSPMKGHSHVYWYRQLPEEGLKFMVYLQKENIIDESGMPKERFSAEFPKEGPSILRIQQVVRGDSAAYFCASSPLRQGLTSDTQYFGPGTRLTVL.

The sample holds a few counts of this clone. V and J are TRBV7-9 and TRBJ2-5; the match to TRBD1 covers 8 bases. The assigned J gene may be wrong: the sequence end matches TRBJ2-7 better. Germline assignment: CDR1 SEHNR and CDR2 FQNEAQ (reference sequence). The CDR3 is 18 residues long. The CDR3 nucleotides are TGTGCCAGCAGCTCACGGGGCGGACAGGGACCCTTCTCCTACGAGCAGTACTTC. Its translation is CASSSRGGQGPFSYEQYF.

In this sample, this clone turned up a few times. The V call is TRBV5-6, the J call TRBJ2-7; 9 positions agree with TRBD2. V trimming: 5 bases; J trimming: 6 bases; junction bases outside the gene matches: 24. This CDR3 has 19 residues. Germline CDR1 SGHDT, CDR2 YYEEEE. CDR3 protein: CASRESSGVRVYANGEQYF. For the CDR3, the DNA is TGTGCCAGCAGGGAATCTAGCGGGGTACGGGTATACGCGAACGGCGAGCAGTACTTC. Full variable domain (rest looked up from reference TRBV5-6 and TRBJ2-7): DAGVTQSPTHLIKTRGQQVTLRCSPKSGHDTVSWYQQALGQGPQFIFQYYEEEERQRGNFPDRFSGHQFPNYSSELNVNALLLGDSALYLCASRESSGVRVYANGEQYFGPGTRLTVT.

Here the CDR3 DNA reads TGTGCCAGCAGCCCCATCCGGGGGCAAGAGACCCAGTACTTC. Its translation: CASSPIRGQETQYF. The chain employs TRBV7-6 and TRBJ2-5, with D possibly being TRBD2 (6 bases). Between the trimmed V and J ends, which lost 5 bases and 2 bases, there was a span of 12 bases. Germline V gives CDR1 SGHVS, CDR2 FNYEAQ. The CDR3 covers 14 residues. The full variable domain, its missing parts supplied by reference TRBV7-6 and TRBJ2-5, is GAGVSQSPRYKVTKRGQDVALRCDPISGHVSLYWYRQALGQGPEFLTYFNYEAQQDKSGLPNDRFSAERPEGSISTLTIQRTEQRDSAMYRCASSPIRGQETQYFGPGTRLLVL.

This rearrangement joins TRBV19 to TRBJ1-5, with a weak D call TRBD1 (6 bases). V shed 3 bases and J shed 3 bases, with 12 bases lying between them. This CDR3 has 15 amino acids. Germline CDR1 and CDR2: LNHDA and SQIVND (reference sequence). CDR3 in amino acids: CASSMGSGVNQPQHF. CDR3 in DNA: TGTGCCAGTAGTATGGGTTCAGGGGTCAATCAGCCCCAGCATTTT.

This clone came up a few times. The J gene is TRBJ2-3, the V gene TRBV7-3; TRBD2 agrees at 9 bases. The trim removed 2 bases at V and 2 bases at J, leaving 5 bases unmatched. Per the germline V gene, CDR1 is SGHTA and CDR2 is FQGTGA. The CDR3 runs to 16 residues. This CDR3 is CASSLWGGRATDTQYF. CDR3 coding DNA: TGTGCCAGCAGCTTATGGGGCGGGAGGGCCACAGATACGCAGTATTTT.

J is TRBJ1-6 and V is TRBV5-1, with 8 bases fitting TRBD1. CDR1 is SGHRS and CDR2 is YFSETQ in the germline V gene. With V trimmed by 5 bases and J by 7 bases, 14 bases remained unmatched. This CDR3 is 17 amino acids long. The CDR3 region is CASRPSQDRVGNSPLHF. The CDR3, as DNA: TGCGCCAGCAGACCCTCCCAGGACAGGGTAGGCAATTCACCCCTCCACTTT.